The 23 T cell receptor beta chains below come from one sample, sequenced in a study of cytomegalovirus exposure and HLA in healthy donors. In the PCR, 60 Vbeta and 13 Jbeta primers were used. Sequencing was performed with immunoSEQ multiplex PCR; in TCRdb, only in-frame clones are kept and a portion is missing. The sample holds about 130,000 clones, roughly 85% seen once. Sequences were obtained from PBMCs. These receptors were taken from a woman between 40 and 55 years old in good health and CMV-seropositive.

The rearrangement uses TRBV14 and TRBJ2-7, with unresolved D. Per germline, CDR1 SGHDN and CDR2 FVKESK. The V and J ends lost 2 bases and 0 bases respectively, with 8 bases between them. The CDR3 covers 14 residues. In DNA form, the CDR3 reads TGTGCCAGCAGCCAAATCGGGTTCTCCTACGAGCAGTACTTC. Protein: CASSQIGFSYEQYF.

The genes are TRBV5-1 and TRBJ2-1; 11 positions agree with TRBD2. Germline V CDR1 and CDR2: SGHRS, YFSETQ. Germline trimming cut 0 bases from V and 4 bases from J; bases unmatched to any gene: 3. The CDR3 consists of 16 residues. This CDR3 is CASSLVIAGGYNEQFF. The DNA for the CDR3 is TGCGCCAGCAGCTTGGTGATAGCGGGAGGGTACAATGAGCAGTTCTTC. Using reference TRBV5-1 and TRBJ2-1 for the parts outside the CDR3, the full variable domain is KAGVTQTPRYLIKTRGQQVTLSCSPISGHRSVSWYQQTPGQGLQFLFEYFSETQRNKGNFPGRFSGRQFSNSRSEMNVSTLELGDSALYLCASSLVIAGGYNEQFFGPGTRLTVL.

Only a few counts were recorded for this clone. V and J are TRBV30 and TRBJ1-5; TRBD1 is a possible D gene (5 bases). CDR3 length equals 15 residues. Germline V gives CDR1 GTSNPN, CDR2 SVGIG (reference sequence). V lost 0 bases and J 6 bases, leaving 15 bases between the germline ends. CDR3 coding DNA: TGTGCCTGGAGTGTAAGAGCAGGGCGCGTTCAGCCCCAGCATTTT. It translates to CAWSVRAGRVQPQHF.

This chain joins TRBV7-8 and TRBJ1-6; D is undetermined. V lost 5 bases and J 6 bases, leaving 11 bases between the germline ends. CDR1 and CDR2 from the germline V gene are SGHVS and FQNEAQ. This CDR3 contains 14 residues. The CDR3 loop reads CASSPSPPNSPLHF. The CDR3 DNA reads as TGTGCCAGCAGCCCTAGTCCCCCTAATTCACCCCTCCACTTT. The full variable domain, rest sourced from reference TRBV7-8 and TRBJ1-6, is GAGVSQSPRYKVAKRGQDVALRCDPISGHVSLFWYQQALGQGPEFLTYFQNEAQLDKSGLPSDRFFAERPEGSVSTLKIQRTQQEDSAVYLCASSPSPPNSPLHFGNGTRLTVT.

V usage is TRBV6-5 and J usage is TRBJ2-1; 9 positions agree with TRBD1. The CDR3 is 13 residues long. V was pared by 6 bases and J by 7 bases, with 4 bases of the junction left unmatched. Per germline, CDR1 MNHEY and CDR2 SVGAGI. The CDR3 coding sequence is TGTGCCAGCAGGCGACAGGGGGGAAATGAGCAGTTCTTC. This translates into CASRRQGGNEQFF.

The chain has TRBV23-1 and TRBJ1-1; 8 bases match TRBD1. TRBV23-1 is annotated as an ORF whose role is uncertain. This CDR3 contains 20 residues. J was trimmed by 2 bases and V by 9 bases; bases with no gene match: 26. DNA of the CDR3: TGCGCCAGTCCTAGGGGATTCATGGACAGGGCCCAATACCTTAACACTGAAGCTTTCTTT. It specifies CASPRGFMDRAQYLNTEAFF.

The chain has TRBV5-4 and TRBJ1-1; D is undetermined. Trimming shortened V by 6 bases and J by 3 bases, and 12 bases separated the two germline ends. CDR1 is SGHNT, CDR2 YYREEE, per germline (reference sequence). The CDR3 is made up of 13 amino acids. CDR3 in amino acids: CASTDSHYTEAFF. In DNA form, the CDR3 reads TGTGCCAGCACCGACTCTCACTACACTGAAGCTTTCTTT.

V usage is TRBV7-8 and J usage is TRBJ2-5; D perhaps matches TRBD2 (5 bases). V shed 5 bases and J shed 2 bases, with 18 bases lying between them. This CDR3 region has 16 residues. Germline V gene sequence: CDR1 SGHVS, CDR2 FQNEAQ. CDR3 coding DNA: TGTGCCAGCAGCGAAGGGTCCTACGGGGAACAAGAGACCCAGTACTTC. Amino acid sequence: CASSEGSYGEQETQYF.

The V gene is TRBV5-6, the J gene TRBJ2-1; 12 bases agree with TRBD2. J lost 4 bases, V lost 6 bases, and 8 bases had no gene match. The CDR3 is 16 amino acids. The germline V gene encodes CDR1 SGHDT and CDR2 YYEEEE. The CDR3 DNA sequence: TGTGCCAGCACCGCCGGACTAGCGGGGACGTACAATGAGCAGTTCTTC. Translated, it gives CASTAGLAGTYNEQFF.

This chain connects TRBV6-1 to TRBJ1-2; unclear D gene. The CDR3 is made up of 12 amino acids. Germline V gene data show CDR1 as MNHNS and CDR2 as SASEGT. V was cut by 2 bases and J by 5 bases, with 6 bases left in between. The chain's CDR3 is CASSEPLYGYTF. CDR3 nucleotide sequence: TGTGCCAGCAGTGAACCCTTATATGGCTACACCTTC.

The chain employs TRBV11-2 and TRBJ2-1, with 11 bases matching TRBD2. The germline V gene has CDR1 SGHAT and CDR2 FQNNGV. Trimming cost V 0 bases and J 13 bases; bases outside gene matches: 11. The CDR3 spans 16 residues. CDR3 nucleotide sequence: TGTGCCAGCAGCTTAGACCTCGGGGGACTAGCGGAGAACCAGTTCTTC. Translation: CASSLDLGGLAENQFF.

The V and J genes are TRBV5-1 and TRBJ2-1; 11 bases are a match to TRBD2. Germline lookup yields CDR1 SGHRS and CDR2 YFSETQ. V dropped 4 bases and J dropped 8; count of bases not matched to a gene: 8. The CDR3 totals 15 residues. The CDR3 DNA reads TGCGCCAGCAGCCTCCTAGCGGGAGGTTTGGATGAGCAGTTCTTC. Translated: CASSLLAGGLDEQFF.

CDR3 in amino acids: CASSQDTVRLANEKLFF. CDR3 bases: TGCGCCAGCAGCCAAGACACAGTTCGGTTGGCTAATGAAAAACTGTTTTTT. J is TRBJ1-4 and V is TRBV4-3; the D is unclear. CDR1 is LGHNA, CDR2 YSLEER, per germline. The V end was cut by 0 bases, the J end by 3 bases, with 14 bases between. CDR3 length: 17 amino acids.

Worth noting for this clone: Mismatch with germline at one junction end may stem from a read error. The CDR3 bases are TGTGCCAGCAGCTTAACAGGGTACAGTGAGCAGTTCTTC. Translation gives CASSLTGYSEQFF. The V call is TRBV7-2, the J call TRBJ2-1; D is perhaps TRBD1 (6 bases). The CDR3 contains 13 residues. Germline V gene sequence: CDR1 SGHTA, CDR2 FQGNSA.

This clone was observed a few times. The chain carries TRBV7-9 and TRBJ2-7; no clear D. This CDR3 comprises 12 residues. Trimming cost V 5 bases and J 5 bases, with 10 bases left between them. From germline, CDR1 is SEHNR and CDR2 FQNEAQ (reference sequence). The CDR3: CASSPRLDEQYF. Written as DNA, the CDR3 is TGTGCCAGCAGCCCGCGCTTGGACGAGCAGTACTTC. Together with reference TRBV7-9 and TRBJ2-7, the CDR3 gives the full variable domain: DTGVSQNPRHKITKRGQNVTFRCDPISEHNRLYWYRQTLGQGPEFLTYFQNEAQLEKSRLLSDRFSAERPKGSFSTLEIQRTEQGDSAMYLCASSPRLDEQYFGPGTRLTVT.

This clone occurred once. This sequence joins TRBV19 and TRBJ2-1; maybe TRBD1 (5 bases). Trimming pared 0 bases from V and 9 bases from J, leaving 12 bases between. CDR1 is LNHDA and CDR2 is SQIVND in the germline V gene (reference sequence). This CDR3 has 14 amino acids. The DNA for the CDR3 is TGTGCCAGTAGTATAGAGGCCTTAAGGGGTGAGCAGTTCTTC. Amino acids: CASSIEALRGEQFF.

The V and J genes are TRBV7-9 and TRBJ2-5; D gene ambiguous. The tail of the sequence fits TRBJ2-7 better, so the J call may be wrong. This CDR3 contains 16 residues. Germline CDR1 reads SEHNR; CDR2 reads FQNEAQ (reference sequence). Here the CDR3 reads CASSLAPEYDSYEQYF. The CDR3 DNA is TGTGCCAGCAGCTTAGCCCCAGAGTACGACTCCTACGAGCAGTACTTC.

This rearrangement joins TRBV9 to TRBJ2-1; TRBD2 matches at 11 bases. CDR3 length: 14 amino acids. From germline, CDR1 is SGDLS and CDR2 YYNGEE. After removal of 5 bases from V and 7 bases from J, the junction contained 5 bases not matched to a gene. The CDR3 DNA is TGTGCCAGCAGTACTAGCGGGAGTAGTAATGAGCAGTTCTTC. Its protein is CASSTSGSSNEQFF.

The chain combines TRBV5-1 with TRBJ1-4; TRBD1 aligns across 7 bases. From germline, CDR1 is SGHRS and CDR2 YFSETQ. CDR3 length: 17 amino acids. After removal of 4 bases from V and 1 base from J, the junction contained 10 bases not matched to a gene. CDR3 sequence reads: CASSGGQRVVTNEKLFF. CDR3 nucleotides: TGCGCCAGCAGCGGGGGACAGCGGGTAGTAACTAATGAAAAACTGTTTTTT.

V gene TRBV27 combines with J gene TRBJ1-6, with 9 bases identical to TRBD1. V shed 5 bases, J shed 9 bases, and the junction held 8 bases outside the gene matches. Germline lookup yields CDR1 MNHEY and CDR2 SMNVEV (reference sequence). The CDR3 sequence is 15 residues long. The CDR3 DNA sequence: TGTGCCAGCAGTACCGGAACAGGGGGCATTTCACCCCTCCACTTT. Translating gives CASSTGTGGISPLHF.

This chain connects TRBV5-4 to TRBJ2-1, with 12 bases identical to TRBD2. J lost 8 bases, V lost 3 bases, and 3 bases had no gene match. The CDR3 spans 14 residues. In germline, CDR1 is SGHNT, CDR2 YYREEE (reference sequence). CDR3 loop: CASSSTSGSYEQFF. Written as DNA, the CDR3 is TGTGCCAGCAGCTCGACTAGCGGGAGCTATGAGCAGTTCTTC.

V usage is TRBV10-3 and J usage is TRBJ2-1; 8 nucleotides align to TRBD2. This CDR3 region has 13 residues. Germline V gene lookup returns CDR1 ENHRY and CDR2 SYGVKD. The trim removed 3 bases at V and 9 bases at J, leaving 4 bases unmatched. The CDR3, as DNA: TGTGCCATCAGTGACGGGACTAGTGGTGAGCAGTTCTTC. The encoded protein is CAISDGTSGEQFF.

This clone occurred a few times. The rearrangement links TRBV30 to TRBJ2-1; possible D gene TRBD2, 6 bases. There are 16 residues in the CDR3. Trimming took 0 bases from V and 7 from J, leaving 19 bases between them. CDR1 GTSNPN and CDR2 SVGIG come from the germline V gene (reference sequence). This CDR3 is CAWSVKLPRRENEQFF. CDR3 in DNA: TGTGCCTGGAGTGTAAAACTGCCACGACGGGAGAATGAGCAGTTCTTC.